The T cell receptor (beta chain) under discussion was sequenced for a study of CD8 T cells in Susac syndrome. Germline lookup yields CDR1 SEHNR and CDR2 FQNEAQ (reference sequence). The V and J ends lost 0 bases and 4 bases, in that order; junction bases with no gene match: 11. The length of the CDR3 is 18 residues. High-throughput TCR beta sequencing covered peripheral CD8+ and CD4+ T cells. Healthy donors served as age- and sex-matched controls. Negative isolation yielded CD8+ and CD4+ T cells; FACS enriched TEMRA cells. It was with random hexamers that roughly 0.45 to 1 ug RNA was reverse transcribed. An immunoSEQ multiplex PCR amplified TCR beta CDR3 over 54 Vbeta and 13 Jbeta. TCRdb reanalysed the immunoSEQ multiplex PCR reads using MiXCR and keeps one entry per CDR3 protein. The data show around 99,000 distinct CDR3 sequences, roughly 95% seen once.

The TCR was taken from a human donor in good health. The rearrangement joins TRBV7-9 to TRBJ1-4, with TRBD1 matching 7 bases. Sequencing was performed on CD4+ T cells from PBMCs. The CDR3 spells CASSLALRQGVGNEKLFF. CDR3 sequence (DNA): TGTGCCAGCAGCTTAGCGCTAAGGCAGGGGGTCGGTAATGAAAAACTGTTTTTT.